This record covers a single TCR beta chain. Its specificity is not known. This sample stems from a study of T cell repertoires in cytomegalovirus infection. Study in general: Public TCR beta signatures provided an indication of both CMV infection and a matching HLA type.

TCRdb processed the reads anew with MiXCR; each CDR3 protein has one entry. Here the sample spans around 750,000 distinct CDR3 sequences, 32% being singletons. Losses at the gene ends were 0 bases for V and 6 bases for J; bases not matched to a gene: 4. CDR1 and CDR2 from the germline V gene are LGHNA and YNFKEQ. This CDR3 has 15 amino acids. The receptor comes from a human donor in good health (CMV status not recorded). Some clones in this sample may be carry-over from other donors' samples. The specimen was cultured CD8+ T cells from PBMCs, collected from culture after CMV antigen stimulation. The chain uses TRBV4-2 and TRBJ1-4; 7 bases are a match to TRBD1. The CDR3 bases are TGTGCCAGCAGCCAAGAAGAGGGGGCCCATGAAAAACTGTTTTTT. This translates into CASSQEEGAHEKLFF.